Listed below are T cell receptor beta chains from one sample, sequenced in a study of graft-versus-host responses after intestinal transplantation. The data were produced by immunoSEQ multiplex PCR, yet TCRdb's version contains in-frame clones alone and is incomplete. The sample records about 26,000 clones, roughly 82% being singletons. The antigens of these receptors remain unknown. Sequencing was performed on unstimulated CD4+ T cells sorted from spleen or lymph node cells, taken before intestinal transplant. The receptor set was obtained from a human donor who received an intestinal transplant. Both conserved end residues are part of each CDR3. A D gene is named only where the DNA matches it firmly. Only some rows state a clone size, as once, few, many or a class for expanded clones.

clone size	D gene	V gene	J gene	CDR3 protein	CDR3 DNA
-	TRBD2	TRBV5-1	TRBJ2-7	CASSLLAGGGEQYF	TGCGCCAGCAGCTTGTTAGCGGGAGGAGGCGAGCAGTACTTC
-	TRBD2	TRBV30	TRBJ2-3	CAWSKIKVAGSSDTQYF	TGTGCCTGGAGTAAAATAAAGGTAGCGGGCAGCTCAGATACGCAGTATTTT
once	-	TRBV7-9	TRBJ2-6	CASSFAAAGANVLTF	TGTGCCAGCAGCTTCGCGGCCGCTGGGGCCAACGTCCTGACTTTC
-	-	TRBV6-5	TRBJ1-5	CASRASGGPNQPQHF	TGTGCCAGCAGGGCTTCGGGGGGCCCCAATCAGCCCCAGCATTTT
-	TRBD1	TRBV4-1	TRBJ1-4	CASSQEGTGGREKLFF	TGCGCCAGCAGCCAAGAAGGGACAGGGGGGCGTGAAAAACTGTTTTTT
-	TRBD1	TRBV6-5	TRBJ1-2	CASRQTGEDYGYTF	TGTGCCAGCAGACAAACAGGGGAGGACTATGGCTACACCTTC
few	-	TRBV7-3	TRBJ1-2	CASSFGREANYGYTF	TGTGCCAGCAGCTTCGGCAGGGAAGCTAACTATGGCTACACCTTC
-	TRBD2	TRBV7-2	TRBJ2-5	CASSLGAGLGQETQYF	TGTGCCAGCAGCTTAGGGGCGGGACTAGGGCAAGAGACCCAGTACTTC
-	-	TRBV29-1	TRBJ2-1	CSVVTRATYNEQFF	TGCAGCGTTGTTACCAGGGCCACCTACAATGAGCAGTTCTTC
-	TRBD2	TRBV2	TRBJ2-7	CASRKGLLLSSYEQYF	TGTGCCAGCAGAAAGGGACTACTACTCAGCTCCTACGAGCAGTACTTC
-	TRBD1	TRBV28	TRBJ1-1	CASSWTGGGTEAFF	TGTGCCAGCAGTTGGACAGGGGGGGGCACTGAAGCTTTCTTT
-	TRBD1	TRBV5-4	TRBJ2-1	CASSAFPDREEDNEQFF	TGTGCCAGCAGCGCTTTCCCGGACAGGGAGGAAGACAATGAGCAGTTCTTC
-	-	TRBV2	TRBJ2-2	CASKSQGNTGELFF	TGTGCCAGCAAGTCCCAGGGGAACACCGGGGAGCTGTTTTTT
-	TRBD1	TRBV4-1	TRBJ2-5	CASSRGQGNQETQYF	TGCGCCAGCAGCCGGGGACAGGGAAACCAAGAGACCCAGTACTTC
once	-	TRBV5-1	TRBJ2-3	CASSGDTQYF	TGCGCCAGCAGCGGGGATACGCAGTATTTT
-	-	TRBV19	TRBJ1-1	CASSPGSWKETEAFF	TGTGCCAGTAGCCCAGGGAGTTGGAAAGAGACTGAAGCTTTCTTT